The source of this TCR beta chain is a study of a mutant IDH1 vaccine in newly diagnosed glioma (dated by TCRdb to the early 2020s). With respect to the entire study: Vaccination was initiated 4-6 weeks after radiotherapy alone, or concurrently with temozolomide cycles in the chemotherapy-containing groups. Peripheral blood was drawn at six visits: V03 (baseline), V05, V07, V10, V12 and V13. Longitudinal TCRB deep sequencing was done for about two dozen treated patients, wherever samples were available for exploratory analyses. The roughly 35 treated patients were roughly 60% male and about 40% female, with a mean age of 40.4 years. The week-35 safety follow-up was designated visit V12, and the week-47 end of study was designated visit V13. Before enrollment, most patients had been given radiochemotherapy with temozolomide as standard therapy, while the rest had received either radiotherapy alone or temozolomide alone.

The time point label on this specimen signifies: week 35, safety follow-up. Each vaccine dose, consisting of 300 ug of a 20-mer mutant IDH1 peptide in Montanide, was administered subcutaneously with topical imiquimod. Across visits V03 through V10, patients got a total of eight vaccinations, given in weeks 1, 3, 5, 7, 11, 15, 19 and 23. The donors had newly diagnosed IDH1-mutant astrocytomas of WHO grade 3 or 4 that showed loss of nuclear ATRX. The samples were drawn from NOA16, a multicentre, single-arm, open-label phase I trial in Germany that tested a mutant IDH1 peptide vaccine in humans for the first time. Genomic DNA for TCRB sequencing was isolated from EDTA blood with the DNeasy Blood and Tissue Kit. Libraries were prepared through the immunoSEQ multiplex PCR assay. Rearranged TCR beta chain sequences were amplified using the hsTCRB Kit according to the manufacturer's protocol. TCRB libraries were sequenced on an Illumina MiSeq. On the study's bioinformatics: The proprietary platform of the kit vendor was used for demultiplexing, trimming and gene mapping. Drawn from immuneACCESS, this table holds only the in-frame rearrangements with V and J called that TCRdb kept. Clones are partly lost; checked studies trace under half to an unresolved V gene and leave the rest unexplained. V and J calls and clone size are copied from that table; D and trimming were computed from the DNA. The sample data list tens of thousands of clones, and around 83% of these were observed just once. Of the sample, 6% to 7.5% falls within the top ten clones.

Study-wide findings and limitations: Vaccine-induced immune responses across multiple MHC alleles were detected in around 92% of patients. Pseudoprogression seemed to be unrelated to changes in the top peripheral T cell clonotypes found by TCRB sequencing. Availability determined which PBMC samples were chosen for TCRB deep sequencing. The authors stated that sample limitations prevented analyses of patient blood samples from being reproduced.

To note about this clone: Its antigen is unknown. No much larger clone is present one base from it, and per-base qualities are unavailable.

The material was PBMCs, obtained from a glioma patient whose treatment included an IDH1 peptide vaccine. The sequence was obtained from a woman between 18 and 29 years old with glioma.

CDR3 loop: CASSGGVLGNEQFF. The DNA is TGTGCCAGCTCGGGGGGGGTGTTGGGCAATGAGCAGTTCTTC. Rearrangement joined TRBV27 to TRBJ2-1; 8 junctional bases match TRBD2. Ends trimmed: V by 8 bases, J by 6 bases; bases unmatched to a gene: 9. The germline V gene (reference sequence) supplies CDR1 MNHEY and CDR2 SMNVEV. The CDR3 numbers 14 residues from cysteine through phenylalanine. The DNA shown is the 42-base CDR3, in frame from base 1.